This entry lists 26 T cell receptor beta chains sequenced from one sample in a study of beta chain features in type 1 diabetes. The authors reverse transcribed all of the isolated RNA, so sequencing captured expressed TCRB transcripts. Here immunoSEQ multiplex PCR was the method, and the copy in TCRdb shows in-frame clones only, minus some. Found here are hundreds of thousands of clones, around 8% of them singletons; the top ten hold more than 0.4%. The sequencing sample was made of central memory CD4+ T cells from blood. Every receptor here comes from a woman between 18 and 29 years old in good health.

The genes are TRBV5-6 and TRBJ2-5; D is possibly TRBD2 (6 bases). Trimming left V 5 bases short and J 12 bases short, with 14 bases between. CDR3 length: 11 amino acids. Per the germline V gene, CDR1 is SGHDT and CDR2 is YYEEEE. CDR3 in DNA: TGTGCCAGCAGTTACCGGGACTTTAAGTACTTC. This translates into CASSYRDFKYF.

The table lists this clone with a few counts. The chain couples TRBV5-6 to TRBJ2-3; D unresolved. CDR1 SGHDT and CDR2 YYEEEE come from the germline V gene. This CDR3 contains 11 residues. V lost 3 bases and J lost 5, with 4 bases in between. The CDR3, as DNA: TGTGCCAGCAGCTGGAGAGATACGCAGTATTTT. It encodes CASSWRDTQYF.

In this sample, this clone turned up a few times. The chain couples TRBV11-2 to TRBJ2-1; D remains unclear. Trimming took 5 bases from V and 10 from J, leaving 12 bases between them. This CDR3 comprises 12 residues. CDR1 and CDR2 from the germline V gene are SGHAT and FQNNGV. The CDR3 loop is CASSVHRAEQFF. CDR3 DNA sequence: TGTGCCAGCAGCGTCCATAGGGCGGAGCAGTTCTTC.

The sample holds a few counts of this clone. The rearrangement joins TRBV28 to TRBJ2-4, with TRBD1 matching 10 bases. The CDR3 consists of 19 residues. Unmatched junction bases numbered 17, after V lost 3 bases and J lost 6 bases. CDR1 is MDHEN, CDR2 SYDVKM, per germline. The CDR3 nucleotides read TGTGCCAGCAGTTTTGTTCCCGGGACAGGGGTCTCTCAGGCAAACATTCAGTACTTC. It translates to CASSFVPGTGVSQANIQYF.

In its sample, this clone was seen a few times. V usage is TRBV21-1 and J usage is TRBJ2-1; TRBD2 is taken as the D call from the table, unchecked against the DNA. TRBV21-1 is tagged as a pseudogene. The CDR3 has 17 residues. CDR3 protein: CASSKGTSGYSYNEQFF. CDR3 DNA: TGTGCCAGCAGCAAGGGGACTAGCGGGTACTCCTACAATGAGCAGTTCTTC.

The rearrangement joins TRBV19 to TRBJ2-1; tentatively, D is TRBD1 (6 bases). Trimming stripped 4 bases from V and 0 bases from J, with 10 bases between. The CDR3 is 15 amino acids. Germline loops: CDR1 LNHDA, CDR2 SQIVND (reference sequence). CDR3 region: CASSTRTASYNEQFF. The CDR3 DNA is TGTGCCAGTAGTACTCGGACAGCCTCCTACAATGAGCAGTTCTTC.

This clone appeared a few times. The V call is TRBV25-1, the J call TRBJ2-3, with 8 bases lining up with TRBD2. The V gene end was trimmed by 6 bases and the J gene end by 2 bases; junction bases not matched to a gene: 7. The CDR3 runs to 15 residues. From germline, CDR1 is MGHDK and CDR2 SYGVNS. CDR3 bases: TGTGCCAGCAGAAGGGGTAGCGGGGCCACAGATACGCAGTATTTT. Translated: CASRRGSGATDTQYF.

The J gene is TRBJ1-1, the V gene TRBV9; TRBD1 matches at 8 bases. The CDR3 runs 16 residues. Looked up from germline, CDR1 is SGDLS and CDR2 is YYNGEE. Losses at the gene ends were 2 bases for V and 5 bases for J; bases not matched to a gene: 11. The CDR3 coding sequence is TGTGCCAGCAGCGTGGGACAGGCCCCTCGGGGTACTGAAGCTTTCTTT. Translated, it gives CASSVGQAPRGTEAFF.

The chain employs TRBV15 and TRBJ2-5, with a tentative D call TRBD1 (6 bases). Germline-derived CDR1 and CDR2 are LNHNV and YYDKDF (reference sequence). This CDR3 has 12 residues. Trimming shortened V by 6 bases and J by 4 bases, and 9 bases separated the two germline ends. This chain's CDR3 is CATSQGRETQYF. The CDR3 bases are TGTGCCACCAGTCAGGGGCGAGAGACCCAGTACTTC.

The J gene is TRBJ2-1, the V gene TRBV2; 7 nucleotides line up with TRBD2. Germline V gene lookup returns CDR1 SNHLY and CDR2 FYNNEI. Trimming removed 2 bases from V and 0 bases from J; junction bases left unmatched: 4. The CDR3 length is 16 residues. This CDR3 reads CASSEIAGSSYNEQFF. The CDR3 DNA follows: TGTGCCAGCAGTGAAATAGCGGGCAGCTCCTACAATGAGCAGTTCTTC.

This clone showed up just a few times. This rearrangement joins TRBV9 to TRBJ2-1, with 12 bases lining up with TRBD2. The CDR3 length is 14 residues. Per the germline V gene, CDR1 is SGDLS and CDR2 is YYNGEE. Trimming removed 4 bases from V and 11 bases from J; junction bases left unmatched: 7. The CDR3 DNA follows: TGTGCCAGCAGCCTCCGGACTAGCGGGACACAGCAGTTCTTC. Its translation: CASSLRTSGTQQFF.

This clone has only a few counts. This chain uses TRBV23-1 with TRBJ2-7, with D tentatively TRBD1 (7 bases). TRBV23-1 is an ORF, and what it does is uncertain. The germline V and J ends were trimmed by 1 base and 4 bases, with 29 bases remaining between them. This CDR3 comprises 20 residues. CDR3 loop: CASSQYCPSTLTGEDYEQYF. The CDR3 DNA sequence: TGCGCCAGCAGTCAATACTGCCCGTCGACCCTAACAGGGGAGGATTACGAGCAGTACTTC.

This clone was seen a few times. In nucleotides, the CDR3 is TGCAGCGTTGCCGGTGACGGCTTCGAGCAGTACTTC. This gives the protein CSVAGDGFEQYF. V gene TRBV29-1 combines with J gene TRBJ2-7; unclear D gene. CDR3 length: 12 residues. V was cut by 4 bases and J by 6 bases, with 13 bases left in between. Germline CDR1 SQVTM, CDR2 ANQGSEA.

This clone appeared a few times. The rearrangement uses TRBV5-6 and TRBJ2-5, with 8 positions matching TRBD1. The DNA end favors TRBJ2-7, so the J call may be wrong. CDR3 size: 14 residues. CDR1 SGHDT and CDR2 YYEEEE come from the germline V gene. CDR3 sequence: CASSPRTGTYEQYF. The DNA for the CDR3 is TGTGCCAGCAGCCCGAGGACAGGGACCTACGAGCAGTACTTC.

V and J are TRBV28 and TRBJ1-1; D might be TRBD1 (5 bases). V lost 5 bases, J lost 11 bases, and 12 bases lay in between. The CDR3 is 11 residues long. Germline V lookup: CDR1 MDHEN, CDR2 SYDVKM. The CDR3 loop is CASSLFAGAFF. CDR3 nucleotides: TGTGCCAGCAGTCTATTCGCAGGGGCTTTCTTT. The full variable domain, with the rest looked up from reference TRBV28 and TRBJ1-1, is DVKVTQSSRYLVKRTGEKVFLECVQDMDHENMFWYRQDPGLGLRLIYFSYDVKMKEKGDIPEGYSVSREKKERFSLILESASTNQTSMYLCASSLFAGAFFGQGTRLTVV.

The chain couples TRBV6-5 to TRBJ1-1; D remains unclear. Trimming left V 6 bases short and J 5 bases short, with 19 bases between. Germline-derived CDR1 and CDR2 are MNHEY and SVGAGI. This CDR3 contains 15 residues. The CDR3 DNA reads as TGTGCCAGCAGAGGGAAGAGAGCAGGTAGTACTGAAGCTTTCTTT. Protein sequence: CASRGKRAGSTEAFF.

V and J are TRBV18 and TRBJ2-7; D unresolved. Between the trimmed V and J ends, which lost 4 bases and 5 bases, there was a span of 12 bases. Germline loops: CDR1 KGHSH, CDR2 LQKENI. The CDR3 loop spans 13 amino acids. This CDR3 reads CASSLRYLDEQYF. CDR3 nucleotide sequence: TGTGCCAGCTCACTCAGGTACCTCGACGAGCAGTACTTC.

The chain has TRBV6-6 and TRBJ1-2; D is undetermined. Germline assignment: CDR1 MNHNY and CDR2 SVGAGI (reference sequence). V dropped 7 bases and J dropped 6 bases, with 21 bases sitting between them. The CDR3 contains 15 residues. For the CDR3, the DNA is TGTGCCAGCATCCTCAACGAGGTGAAAAGAGATGGCTACACCTTC. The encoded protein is CASILNEVKRDGYTF.

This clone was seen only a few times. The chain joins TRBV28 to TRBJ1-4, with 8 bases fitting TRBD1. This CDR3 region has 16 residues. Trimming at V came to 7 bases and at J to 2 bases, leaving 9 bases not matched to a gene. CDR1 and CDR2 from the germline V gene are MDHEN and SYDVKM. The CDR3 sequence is CASTGNRGSTNEKLFF. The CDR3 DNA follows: TGTGCCAGCACTGGGAACAGGGGGTCGACTAATGAAAAACTGTTTTTT.

The CDR3 here is CAISGGTGLTYEQYF. For the CDR3, the DNA is TGTGCCATCAGTGGCGGGACAGGCCTAACCTACGAGCAGTACTTC. The V and J genes are TRBV10-3 and TRBJ2-7, with 8 bases fitting TRBD1. CDR3 length: 15 residues. Germline V lookup: CDR1 ENHRY, CDR2 SYGVKD. V shed 4 bases and J 2 bases; nucleotides not matched to a gene: 7.

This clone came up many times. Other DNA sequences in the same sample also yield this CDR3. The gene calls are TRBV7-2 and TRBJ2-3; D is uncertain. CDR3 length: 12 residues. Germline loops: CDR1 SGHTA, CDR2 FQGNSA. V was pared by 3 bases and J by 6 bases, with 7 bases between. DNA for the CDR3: TGTGCCAGCAGCTTGTTGCGGGATACGCAGTATTTT. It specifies CASSLLRDTQYF.

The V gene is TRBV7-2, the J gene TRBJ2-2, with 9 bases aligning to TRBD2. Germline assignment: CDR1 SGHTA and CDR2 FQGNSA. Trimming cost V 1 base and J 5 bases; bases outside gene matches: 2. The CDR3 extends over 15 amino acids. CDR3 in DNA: TGTGCCAGCAGCTTAGAGCTAGCGGGAACCGGGGAGCTGTTTTTT. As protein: CASSLELAGTGELFF.

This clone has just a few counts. The CDR3 reads CASSYSKGWGNTEAFF. The CDR3 coding sequence is TGTGCCAGCAGTTACTCGAAGGGTTGGGGGAACACTGAAGCTTTCTTT. The chain has TRBV6-6 and TRBJ1-1, with unresolved D. Germline CDR1 reads MNHNY; CDR2 reads SVGAGI (reference sequence). This CDR3 contains 16 residues. Trimming pared 0 bases from V and 1 base from J, leaving 12 bases between.

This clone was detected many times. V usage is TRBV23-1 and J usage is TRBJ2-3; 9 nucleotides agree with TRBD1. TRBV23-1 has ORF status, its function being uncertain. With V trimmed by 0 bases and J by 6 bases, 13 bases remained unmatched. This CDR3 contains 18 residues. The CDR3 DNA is TGCGCCAGCAGTCAATCGTGGGGACAGGGAAGATTTTGGGATACGCAGTATTTT. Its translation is CASSQSWGQGRFWDTQYF.

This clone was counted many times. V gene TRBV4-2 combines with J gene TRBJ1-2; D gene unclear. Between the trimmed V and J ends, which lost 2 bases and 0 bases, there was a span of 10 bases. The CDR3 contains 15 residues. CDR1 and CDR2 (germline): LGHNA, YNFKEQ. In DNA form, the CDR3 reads TGTGCCAGCAGCCAAAGTCGACGGACTAACTATGGCTACACCTTC. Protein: CASSQSRRTNYGYTF.

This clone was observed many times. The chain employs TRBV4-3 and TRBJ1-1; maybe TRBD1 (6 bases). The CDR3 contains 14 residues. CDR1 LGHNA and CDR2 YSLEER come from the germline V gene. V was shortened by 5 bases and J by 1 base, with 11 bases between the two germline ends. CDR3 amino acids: CASSIGQTNTEAFF. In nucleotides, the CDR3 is TGCGCCAGCAGCATAGGACAGACGAACACTGAAGCTTTCTTT.